The 19 T cell receptor beta chains reported below all come from one sample, sequenced in a study of T cell responses to AZD1222 COVID-19 vaccine. TCRdb's table, derived via immunoSEQ multiplex PCR, lists solely in-frame clones and lacks some. The sample lists fewer than 200,000 clones, roughly nine tenths occurring once. Material: peripheral blood, obtained on day 0 of AZD1222 vaccination. These receptors were collected from an adult in good health.

The genes are TRBV7-2 and TRBJ1-1; a possible D gene is TRBD1 (5 bases). Trimming took off 6 bases at V and 0 bases at J, with 20 bases between the two ends. The CDR3 length is 17 residues. Germline V gene data show CDR1 as SGHTA and CDR2 as FQGNSA. CDR3 nucleotides: TGTGCCAGCAGTATGGGGCAGGTCTTACCTTTGAACACTGAAGCTTTCTTT. Translation gives CASSMGQVLPLNTEAFF.

J is TRBJ1-2 and V is TRBV10-3; D perhaps matches TRBD1 (5 bases). The CDR3 runs to 12 residues. V lost 8 bases and J 4 bases, leaving 11 bases between the germline ends. Per germline, CDR1 ENHRY and CDR2 SYGVKD. CDR3 sequence reads: CAIDGGGYGYTF. CDR3 in DNA: TGTGCCATCGACGGGGGTGGCTATGGCTACACCTTC.

This clone was counted a single time. V gene TRBV7-2 combines with J gene TRBJ1-1, with a possible D match to TRBD1 (6 bases). From germline, CDR1 is SGHTA and CDR2 FQGNSA. The CDR3 is 13 residues long. V lost 3 bases, J lost 3 bases, and 8 bases lay in between. DNA of the CDR3: TGTGCCAGCAGCTTTGGACAGCACACTGAAGCTTTCTTT. As protein: CASSFGQHTEAFF. Full variable domain (rest looked up from reference TRBV7-2 and TRBJ1-1): GAGVSQSPSNKVTEKGKDVELRCDPISGHTALYWYRQSLGQGLEFLIYFQGNSAPDKSGLPSDRFSAERTGGSVSTLTIQRTQQEDSAVYLCASSFGQHTEAFFGQGTRLTVV.

This sequence joins TRBV6-2 or TRBV6-3 and TRBJ1-1; D gene ambiguous. V lost 4 bases and J 1 base, leaving 10 bases between the germline ends. Germline V gene sequence: CDR1 MNHEY, CDR2 SVGEGT. The CDR3 totals 14 residues. DNA of the CDR3: TGTGCCAGCAGTTGGTCCATGGGGAACACTGAAGCTTTCTTT. Translation: CASSWSMGNTEAFF.

The chain uses TRBV5-1 and TRBJ2-3; D remains ambiguous. V shed 0 bases and J shed 0 bases, with 11 bases lying between them. CDR1 and CDR2 from the germline V gene are SGHRS and YFSETQ. This CDR3 is 16 amino acids long. DNA for the CDR3: TGCGCCAGCAGCTTGGACCCAGGCCCTAGCACAGATACGCAGTATTTT. This translates into CASSLDPGPSTDTQYF. Looking up the rest from reference TRBV5-1 and TRBJ2-3 gives the full variable domain: KAGVTQTPRYLIKTRGQQVTLSCSPISGHRSVSWYQQTPGQGLQFLFEYFSETQRNKGNFPGRFSGRQFSNSRSEMNVSTLELGDSALYLCASSLDPGPSTDTQYFGPGTRLTVL.

The rearrangement links TRBV6-4 to TRBJ2-1, with 7 bases aligning to TRBD1. J was trimmed by 9 bases and V by 5 bases; bases with no gene match: 10. The CDR3 is 14 residues long. Germline-derived CDR1 and CDR2 are MRHNA and SNTAGT. CDR3 region: CASSLRGLDGEQFF. DNA for the CDR3: TGTGCCAGCAGTCTAAGGGGGCTGGATGGTGAGCAGTTCTTC.

The chain recombines TRBV14 with TRBJ2-3; 7 nucleotides align to TRBD1. The trim removed 1 base at V and 8 bases at J, leaving 9 bases unmatched. The CDR3 is 15 residues long. The germline V gene has CDR1 SGHDN and CDR2 FVKESK. The CDR3 sequence is CASSQAQGTLGTQYF. CDR3 sequence (DNA): TGTGCCAGCAGCCAAGCACAGGGGACCTTAGGTACGCAGTATTTT.

This clone was picked up one time. The gene calls are TRBV6-1 and TRBJ1-2, with D tentatively TRBD1 (5 bases). CDR3 size: 11 residues. V was clipped by 0 bases and J by 14 bases, with 10 bases between them. The germline gives CDR1 MNHNS, CDR2 SASEGT. CDR3 protein: CASSEAGVLTF. The CDR3 DNA reads TGTGCCAGCAGTGAAGCGGGGGTCCTTACCTTC.

The chain combines TRBV12-5 with TRBJ1-1; TRBD1 agrees at 7 bases. CDR3 length: 12 residues. The germline V gene encodes CDR1 LGHNT and CDR2 FRNRAP. The junction had 1 base not matched to a gene; V was cut back by 3 bases and J by 6 bases. The CDR3 region has the DNA TGTGCTAGTGGTTTAGGGGGCCCTGAAGCTTTCTTT. It translates to CASGLGGPEAFF.

The V gene is TRBV10-3, the J gene TRBJ2-7; TRBD2 matches 8 bases. Germline V gives CDR1 ENHRY, CDR2 SYGVKD. Trimming at V came to 6 bases and at J to 3 bases, leaving 7 bases not matched to a gene. The CDR3 runs 14 residues. DNA for the CDR3: TGTGCCATCAGACCTCGGGGGGGTCGCTACGAGCAGTACTTC. Amino acids: CAIRPRGGRYEQYF.

This clone occurred once. The chain combines TRBV28 with TRBJ2-7, with D unclear. CDR1 and CDR2 from the germline V gene are MDHEN and SYDVKM. The ends were cut back, 7 bases at V and 3 bases at J, with 7 bases in the middle. The CDR3 runs 11 residues. The CDR3 DNA follows: TGTGCCAGCACTGGGTACTACGAGCAGTACTTC. Protein sequence: CASTGYYEQYF. Complete variable domain (other parts from reference TRBV28 and TRBJ2-7): DVKVTQSSRYLVKRTGEKVFLECVQDMDHENMFWYRQDPGLGLRLIYFSYDVKMKEKGDIPEGYSVSREKKERFSLILESASTNQTSMYLCASTGYYEQYFGPGTRLTVT.

This clone appeared once. The chain uses TRBV27 and TRBJ2-1, with 9 bases matching TRBD2. Germline V gene lookup returns CDR1 MNHEY and CDR2 SMNVEV (reference sequence). CDR3 size: 14 residues. J was trimmed by 7 bases and V by 5 bases; bases with no gene match: 6. The CDR3 sequence: CASSVSGGFNEQFF. CDR3 nucleotide sequence: TGTGCCAGCAGTGTTAGCGGGGGCTTTAATGAGCAGTTCTTC.

This sequence joins TRBV7-9 and TRBJ2-5, with a weak D call TRBD1 (6 bases). CDR3 length: 13 amino acids. Germline V gene sequence: CDR1 SEHNR, CDR2 FQNEAQ (reference sequence). V gave up 5 bases and J gave up 0 bases, with 7 bases separating them. DNA of the CDR3: TGTGCCAGCAGCGGGGGCCACCAAGAGACCCAGTACTTC. It translates to CASSGGHQETQYF.

The chain couples TRBV7-6 to TRBJ2-2, with TRBD2 as a possible D gene (5 bases). Germline CDR1 SGHVS, CDR2 FNYEAQ. CDR3 size: 16 residues. V lost 4 bases and J lost 4, with 16 bases in between. CDR3 protein: CASSSLAGEGTGELFF. CDR3 nucleotide sequence: TGTGCCAGCAGCTCACTCGCCGGGGAAGGCACCGGGGAGCTGTTTTTT.

The chain combines TRBV25-1 with TRBJ1-3; D gene uncertain. Germline-derived CDR1 and CDR2 are MGHDK and SYGVNS. V dropped 3 bases and J dropped 0 bases, with 9 bases sitting between them. CDR3 size: 15 residues. CDR3 amino acids: CASSDRMSSGNTIYF. For the CDR3, the DNA is TGTGCCAGCAGTGATCGGATGAGCTCTGGAAACACCATATATTTT.

The DNA for the CDR3 is TGTGCCAGCAGCGTGTCTGGCAACTACGAGCAGTACTTC. Its protein product is CASSVSGNYEQYF. The chain carries TRBV9 and TRBJ2-7, with D unresolved. CDR3 length equals 13 residues. CDR1 and CDR2 from the germline V gene are SGDLS and YYNGEE. V was shortened by 2 bases and J by 3 bases, with 9 bases between the two germline ends.

This clone has a handful of counts. The V gene is TRBV2, the J gene TRBJ1-3; D is ambiguous. The germline CDR1 and CDR2 sequences are SNHLY and FYNNEI. CDR3 length: 13 residues. V shed 4 bases and J shed 9 bases, with 13 bases lying between them. CDR3 DNA sequence: TGTGCCAGCAGTGTGGGAAGGGCCAGCACCATATATTTT. Amino acid sequence: CASSVGRASTIYF.

This chain uses TRBV25-1 with TRBJ1-1; D gene unclear. The V gene's germline CDR1 is MGHDK and CDR2 SYGVNS. Trimming took 1 base from V and 1 from J, leaving 7 bases between them. The CDR3 spans 14 residues. CDR3 nucleotides: TGTGCCAGCAGTGAATCACCAGAGAACACTGAAGCTTTCTTT. Encoded protein: CASSESPENTEAFF.

J is TRBJ1-1 and V is TRBV4-3; no clear D gene. The CDR3 covers 13 residues. Germline assignment: CDR1 LGHNA and CDR2 YSLEER. V lost 2 bases and J lost 0, with 4 bases in between. The CDR3 here is CASSQIMNTEAFF. CDR3 DNA sequence: TGCGCCAGCAGCCAAATCATGAACACTGAAGCTTTCTTT.